Reported below is one T cell receptor beta chain. The source of the sample is a study of CD8 T cells in Susac syndrome. With random hexamers, 0.5 to 1 ug RNA was reverse transcribed. TCRdb reprocessed the immunoSEQ multiplex PCR reads via MiXCR and lists one record per CDR3 protein. The sample has around 130,000 distinct CDR3 sequences, around 96% seen once. V lost 2 bases, J lost 10 bases, and 12 bases lay in between. CDR1 and CDR2 from the germline V gene are LGHDT and YNNKEL (reference sequence). This CDR3 spans 14 amino acids. Specimen: CD4+ T cells from PBMCs. The sequence was obtained from a human donor with multiple sclerosis. The V and J genes are TRBV3-1 and TRBJ1-6; D unresolved. The CDR3 spells CASSQNSRESPLHF. Written as DNA, the CDR3 is TGTGCCAGCAGCCAAAACAGCCGGGAGTCACCCCTCCACTTT.